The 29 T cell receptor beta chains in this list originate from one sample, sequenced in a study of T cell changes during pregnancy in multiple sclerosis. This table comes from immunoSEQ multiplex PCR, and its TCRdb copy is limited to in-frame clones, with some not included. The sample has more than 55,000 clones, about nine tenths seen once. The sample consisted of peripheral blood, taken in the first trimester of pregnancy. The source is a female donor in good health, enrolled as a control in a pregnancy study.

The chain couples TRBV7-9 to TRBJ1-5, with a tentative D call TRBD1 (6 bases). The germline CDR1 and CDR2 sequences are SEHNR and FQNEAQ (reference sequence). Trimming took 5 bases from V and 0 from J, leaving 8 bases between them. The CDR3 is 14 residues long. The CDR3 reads CASSPQGSNQPQHF. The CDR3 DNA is TGTGCCAGCAGCCCACAGGGTAGCAATCAGCCCCAGCATTTT.

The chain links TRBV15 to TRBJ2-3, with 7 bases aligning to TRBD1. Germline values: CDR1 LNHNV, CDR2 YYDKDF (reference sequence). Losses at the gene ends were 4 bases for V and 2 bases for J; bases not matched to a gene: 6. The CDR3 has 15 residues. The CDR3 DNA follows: TGTGCCACCAGCACAACAGGGGCCCTCACAGATACGCAGTATTTT. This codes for CATSTTGALTDTQYF.

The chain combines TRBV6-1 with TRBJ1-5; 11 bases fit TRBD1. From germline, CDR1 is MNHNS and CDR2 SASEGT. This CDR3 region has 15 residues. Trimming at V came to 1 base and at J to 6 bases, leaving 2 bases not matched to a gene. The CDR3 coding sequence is TGTGCCAGCAGTGAAGGGACAGGGGGCCGTCAGCCCCAGCATTTT. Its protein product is CASSEGTGGRQPQHF.

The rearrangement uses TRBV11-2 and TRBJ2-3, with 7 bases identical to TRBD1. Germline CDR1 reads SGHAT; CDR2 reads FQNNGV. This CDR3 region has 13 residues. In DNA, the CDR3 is TGTGGGTCCGGGACAGCCTTTCCCAATACGCAGTATTTT. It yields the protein CGSGTAFPNTQYF.

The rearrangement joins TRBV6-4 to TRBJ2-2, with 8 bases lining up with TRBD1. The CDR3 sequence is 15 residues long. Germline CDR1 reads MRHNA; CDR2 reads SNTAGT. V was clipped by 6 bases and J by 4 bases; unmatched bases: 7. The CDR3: CASRGQGSSTGELFF. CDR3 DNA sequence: TGTGCCAGCAGAGGACAGGGAAGTAGCACCGGGGAGCTGTTTTTT.

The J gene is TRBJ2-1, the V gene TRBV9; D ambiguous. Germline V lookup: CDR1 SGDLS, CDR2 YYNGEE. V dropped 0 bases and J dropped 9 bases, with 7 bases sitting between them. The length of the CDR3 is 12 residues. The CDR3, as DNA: TGTGCCAGCAGCGTAGAGAACGGTGAGCAGTTCTTC. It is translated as CASSVENGEQFF.

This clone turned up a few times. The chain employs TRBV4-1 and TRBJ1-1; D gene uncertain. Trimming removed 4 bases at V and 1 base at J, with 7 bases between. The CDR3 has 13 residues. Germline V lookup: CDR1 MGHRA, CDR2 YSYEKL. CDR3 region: CASSRVPNTEAFF. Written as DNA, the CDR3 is TGCGCCAGCAGCCGAGTTCCGAACACTGAAGCTTTCTTT.

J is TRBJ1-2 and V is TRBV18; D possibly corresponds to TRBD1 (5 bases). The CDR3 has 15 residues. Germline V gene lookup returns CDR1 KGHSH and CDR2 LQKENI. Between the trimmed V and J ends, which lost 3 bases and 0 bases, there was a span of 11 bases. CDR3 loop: CASSPETQANYGYTF. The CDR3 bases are TGTGCCAGCTCACCGGAGACACAGGCTAACTATGGCTACACCTTC.

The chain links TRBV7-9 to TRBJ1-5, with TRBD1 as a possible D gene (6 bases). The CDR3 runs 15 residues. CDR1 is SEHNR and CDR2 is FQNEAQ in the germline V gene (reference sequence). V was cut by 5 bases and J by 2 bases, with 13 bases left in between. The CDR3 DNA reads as TGTGCCAGCAGCCCCCAGGGGATCGGCAATCAGCCCCAGCATTTT. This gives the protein CASSPQGIGNQPQHF.

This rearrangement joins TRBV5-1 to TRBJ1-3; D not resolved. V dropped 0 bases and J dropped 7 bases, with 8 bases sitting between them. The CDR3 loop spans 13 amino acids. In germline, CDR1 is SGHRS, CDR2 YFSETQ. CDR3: CASSLGYGNTIYF. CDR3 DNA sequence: TGCGCCAGCAGCTTGGGTTACGGGAACACCATATATTTT.

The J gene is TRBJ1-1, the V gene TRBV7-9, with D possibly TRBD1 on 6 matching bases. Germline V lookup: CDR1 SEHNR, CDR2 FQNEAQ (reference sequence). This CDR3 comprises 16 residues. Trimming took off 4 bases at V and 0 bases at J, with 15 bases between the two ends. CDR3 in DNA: TGTGCCAGCAGCTGGGGGGGCTGGGGTATGAACACTGAAGCTTTCTTT. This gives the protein CASSWGGWGMNTEAFF.

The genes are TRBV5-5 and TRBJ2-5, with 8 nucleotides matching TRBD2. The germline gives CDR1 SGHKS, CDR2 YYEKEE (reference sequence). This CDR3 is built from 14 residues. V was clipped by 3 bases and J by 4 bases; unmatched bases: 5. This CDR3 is CASSSSGTRETQYF. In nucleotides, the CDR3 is TGTGCCAGCAGCTCGTCCGGGACTAGAGAGACCCAGTACTTC.

Here the CDR3 reads CASSLKHGLVGELFF. The CDR3 DNA sequence: TGTGCCAGCAGCCTAAAACATGGACTTGTCGGGGAGCTGTTTTTT. The chain links TRBV5-8 to TRBJ2-2; possibly TRBD2 for D (5 bases). V lost 4 bases and J 7 bases, leaving 17 bases between the germline ends. Germline CDR1 SGHTS, CDR2 YDEGEE. The CDR3 is made up of 15 amino acids. Full variable domain (outside the CDR3, taken from reference TRBV5-8 and TRBJ2-2): EAGVTQSPTHLIKTRGQQATLRCSPISGHTSVYWYQQALGLGLQFLLWYDEGEERNRGNFPPRFSGRQFPNYSSELNVNALELEDSALYLCASSLKHGLVGELFFGEGSRLTVL.

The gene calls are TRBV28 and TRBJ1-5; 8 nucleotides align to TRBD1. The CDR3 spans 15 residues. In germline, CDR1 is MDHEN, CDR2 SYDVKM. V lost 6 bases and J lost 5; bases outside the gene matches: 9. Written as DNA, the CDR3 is TGTGCCAGCAGCCACTCGGACAGGGCACATCAGCCCCAGCATTTT. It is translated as CASSHSDRAHQPQHF.

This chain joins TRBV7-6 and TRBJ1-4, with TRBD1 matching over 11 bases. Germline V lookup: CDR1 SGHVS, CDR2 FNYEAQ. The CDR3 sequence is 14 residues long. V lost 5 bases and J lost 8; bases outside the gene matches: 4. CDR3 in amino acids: CASSMGQGGEKLFF. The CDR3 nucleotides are TGTGCCAGCAGCATGGGACAGGGGGGGGAAAAACTGTTTTTT.

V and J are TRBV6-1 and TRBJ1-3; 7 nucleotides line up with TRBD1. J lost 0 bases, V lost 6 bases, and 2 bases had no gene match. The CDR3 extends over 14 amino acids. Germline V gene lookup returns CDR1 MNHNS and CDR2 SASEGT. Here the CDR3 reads CASRTGSSGNTIYF. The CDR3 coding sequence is TGTGCCAGCAGGACAGGGTCCTCTGGAAACACCATATATTTT.

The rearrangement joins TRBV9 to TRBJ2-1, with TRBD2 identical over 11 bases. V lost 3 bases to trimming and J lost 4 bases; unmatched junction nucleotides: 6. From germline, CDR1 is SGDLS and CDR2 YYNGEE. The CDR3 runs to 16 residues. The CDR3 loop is CASSGSGGGHYNEQFF. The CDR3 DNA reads TGTGCCAGCAGCGGTAGCGGGGGGGGGCATTACAATGAGCAGTTCTTC.

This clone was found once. The CDR3 DNA reads TGCGCCAGCAGCTTGGGGGGGACAGTTTTGAACTATGGCTACACCTTC. This gives the protein CASSLGGTVLNYGYTF. V and J are TRBV5-1 and TRBJ1-2, with 7 nucleotides matching TRBD1. CDR1 is SGHRS, CDR2 YFSETQ, per germline. The V segment lost 0 bases and the J segment 2 bases; nucleotides outside the gene matches: 7. This CDR3 comprises 16 residues.

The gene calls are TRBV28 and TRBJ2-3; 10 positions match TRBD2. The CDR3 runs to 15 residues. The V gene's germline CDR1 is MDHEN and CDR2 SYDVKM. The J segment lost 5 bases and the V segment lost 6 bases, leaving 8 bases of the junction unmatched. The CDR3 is CASSPPSGGRDTQYF. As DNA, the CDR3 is TGTGCCAGCAGCCCGCCTAGCGGGGGAAGAGATACGCAGTATTTT. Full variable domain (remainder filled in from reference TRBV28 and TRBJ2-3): DVKVTQSSRYLVKRTGEKVFLECVQDMDHENMFWYRQDPGLGLRLIYFSYDVKMKEKGDIPEGYSVSREKKERFSLILESASTNQTSMYLCASSPPSGGRDTQYFGPGTRLTVL.

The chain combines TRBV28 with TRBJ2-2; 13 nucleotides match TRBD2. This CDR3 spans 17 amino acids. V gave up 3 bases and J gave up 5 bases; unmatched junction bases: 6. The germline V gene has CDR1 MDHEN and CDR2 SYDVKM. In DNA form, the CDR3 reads TGTGCCAGCAGTTTTCTCATGGGACTAGCGGGAACCGGGGAGCTGTTTTTT. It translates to CASSFLMGLAGTGELFF.

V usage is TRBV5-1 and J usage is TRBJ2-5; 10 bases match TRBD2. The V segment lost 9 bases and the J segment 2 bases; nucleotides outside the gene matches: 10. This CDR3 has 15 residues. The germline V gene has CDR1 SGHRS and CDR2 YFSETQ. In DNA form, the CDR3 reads TGCGCCACCACAGGCCGTAGCGGGGGGCAAGAGACCCAGTACTTC. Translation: CATTGRSGGQETQYF.

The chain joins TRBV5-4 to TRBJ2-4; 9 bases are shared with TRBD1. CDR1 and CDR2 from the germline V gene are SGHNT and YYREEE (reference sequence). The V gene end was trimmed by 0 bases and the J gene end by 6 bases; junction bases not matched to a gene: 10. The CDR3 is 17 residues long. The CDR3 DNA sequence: TGTGCCAGCAGCTTGGGACAGGGGGTGACGAGAGGAAACATTCAGTACTTC. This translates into CASSLGQGVTRGNIQYF.

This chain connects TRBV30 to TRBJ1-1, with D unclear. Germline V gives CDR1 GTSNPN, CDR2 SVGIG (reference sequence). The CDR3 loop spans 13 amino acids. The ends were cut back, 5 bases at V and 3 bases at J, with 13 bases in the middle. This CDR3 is CAWQRRADTEAFF. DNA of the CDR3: TGTGCCTGGCAGAGGAGGGCGGACACTGAAGCTTTCTTT.

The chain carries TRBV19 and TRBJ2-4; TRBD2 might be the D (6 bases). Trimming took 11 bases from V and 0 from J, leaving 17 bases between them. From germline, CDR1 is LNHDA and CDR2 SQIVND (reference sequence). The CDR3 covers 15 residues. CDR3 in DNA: TGTGCCTCCCACCGCGGGGATGGAGCCAAAAACATTCAGTACTTC. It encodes CASHRGDGAKNIQYF. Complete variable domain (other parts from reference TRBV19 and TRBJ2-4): DGGITQSPKYLFRKEGQNVTLSCEQNLNHDAMYWYRQDPGQGLRLIYYSQIVNDFQKGDIAEGYSVSREKKESFPLTVTSAQKNPTAFYLCASHRGDGAKNIQYFGAGTRLSVL.

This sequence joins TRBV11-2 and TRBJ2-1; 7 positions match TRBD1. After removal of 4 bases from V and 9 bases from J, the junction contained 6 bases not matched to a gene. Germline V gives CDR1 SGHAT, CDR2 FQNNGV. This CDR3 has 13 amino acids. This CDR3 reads CASSSTGTLEQFF. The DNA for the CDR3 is TGTGCCAGCAGCTCGACAGGGACACTTGAGCAGTTCTTC.

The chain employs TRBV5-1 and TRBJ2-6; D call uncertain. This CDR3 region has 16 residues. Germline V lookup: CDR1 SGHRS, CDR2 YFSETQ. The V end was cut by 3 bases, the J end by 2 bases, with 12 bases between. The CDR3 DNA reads TGCGCCAGCAGCTCTTTGACACTTGCTGGGGCCAACGTCCTGACTTTC. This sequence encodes CASSSLTLAGANVLTF.

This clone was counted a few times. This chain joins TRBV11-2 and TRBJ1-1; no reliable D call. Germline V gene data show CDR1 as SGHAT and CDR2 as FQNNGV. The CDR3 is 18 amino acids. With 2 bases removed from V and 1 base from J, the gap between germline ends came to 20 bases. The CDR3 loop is CASSLFRTPSRENTEAFF. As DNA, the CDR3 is TGTGCCAGCAGCTTATTCCGAACTCCCTCCCGGGAGAACACTGAAGCTTTCTTT.

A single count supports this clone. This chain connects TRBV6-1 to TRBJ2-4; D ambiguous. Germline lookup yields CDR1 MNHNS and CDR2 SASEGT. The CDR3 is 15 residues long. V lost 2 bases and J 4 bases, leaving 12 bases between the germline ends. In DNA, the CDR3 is TGTGCCAGCAGTGAACTGGGCCTTCTAAAAAACATTCAGTACTTC. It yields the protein CASSELGLLKNIQYF.

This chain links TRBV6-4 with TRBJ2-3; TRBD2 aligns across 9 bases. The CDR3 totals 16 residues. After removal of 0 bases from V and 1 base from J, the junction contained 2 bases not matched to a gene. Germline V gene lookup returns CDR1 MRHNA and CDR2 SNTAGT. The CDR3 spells CASSDSASGGTDTQYF. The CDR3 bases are TGTGCCAGCAGTGACTCAGCTAGCGGGGGCACAGATACGCAGTATTTT.